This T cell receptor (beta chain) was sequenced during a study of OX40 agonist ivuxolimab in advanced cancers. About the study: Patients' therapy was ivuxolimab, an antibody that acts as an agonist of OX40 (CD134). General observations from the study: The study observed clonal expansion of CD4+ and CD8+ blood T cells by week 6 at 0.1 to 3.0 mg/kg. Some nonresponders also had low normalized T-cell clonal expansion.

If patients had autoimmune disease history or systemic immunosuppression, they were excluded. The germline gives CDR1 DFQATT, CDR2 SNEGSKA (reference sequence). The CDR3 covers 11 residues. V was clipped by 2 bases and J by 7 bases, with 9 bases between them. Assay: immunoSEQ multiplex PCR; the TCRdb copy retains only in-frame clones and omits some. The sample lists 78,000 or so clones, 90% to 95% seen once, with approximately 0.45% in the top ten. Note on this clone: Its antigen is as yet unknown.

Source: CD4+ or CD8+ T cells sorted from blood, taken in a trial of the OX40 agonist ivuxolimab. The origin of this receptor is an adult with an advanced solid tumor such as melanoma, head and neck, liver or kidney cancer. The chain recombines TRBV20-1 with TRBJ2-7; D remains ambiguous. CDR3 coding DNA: TGCAGTGCTAGATCTACGTATGAGCAGTACTTC. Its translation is CSARSTYEQYF.